Listed below are T cell receptor beta chains from one sample, sequenced in a study of cytomegalovirus exposure and HLA in healthy donors. Profiling relied on immunoSEQ multiplex PCR, and the TCRdb table lists in-frame clones only, not all of them. The sample comprises around 59,000 clones, about 80% of which are singletons, and 3.9% rests with the top ten. The sample consisted of PBMCs. All receptors come from a woman aged 40 to 50 in good health and CMV-seronegative. CDR3s include the opening cysteine and the closing phenylalanine or tryptophan. Each record gives: V gene, J gene, D gene, clone size, CDR3 DNA, CDR3 protein. D genes are given only for firm matches. For some rows the clone size is stated as once, few or many, or as a class when expanded; others skip it.

>TRBV28|TRBJ2-7|TRBD2|-
TGTGCCAGCAGTCCCGTTGGGACTACAACTGCTTACGAGCAGTACTTC
CASSPVGTTTAYEQYF
>TRBV12-5|TRBJ2-1|-|-
TGTGCTAGTGGTTCCTCTGCGGTTTACAATGAGCAGTTCTTC
CASGSSAVYNEQFF
>TRBV7-9|TRBJ1-3|-|few
TGTTCCAGCAGCTTGTCGACATCTGGAAACACCATATATTTT
CSSSLSTSGNTIYF
>TRBV7-8|TRBJ1-4|TRBD1|-
TGTGCCAGCAGCTTAGTCACAGGGGTGGGGGAAAAACTGTTTTTT
CASSLVTGVGEKLFF
>TRBV6-5|TRBJ2-7|-|-
TGTGCCAGCACTCCCGGGGTCGGTGGATACGAGCAGTACTTC
CASTPGVGGYEQYF
>TRBV6-5|TRBJ1-5|-|-
TGTGCCAGCAGCTCGCAGGGGAATCAGCCCCAGCATTTT
CASSSQGNQPQHF
>TRBV5-1|TRBJ2-7|TRBD2|-
TGCGCCAGCAGCTTGTCTAGCGGCTCCTACGAGCAGTACTTC
CASSLSSGSYEQYF
>TRBV7-2|TRBJ1-1|TRBD1|-
TGTGCCAGCAGCTTGACAGGGGGCGTTAACACTGAAGCTTTCTTT
CASSLTGGVNTEAFF
>TRBV18|TRBJ1-1|-|-
TGTGCCAGCTCACGGAACGGACAGCCCACTGAAGCTTTCTTT
CASSRNGQPTEAFF
>TRBV13|TRBJ2-7|-|-
TGTGCCAGCAGCGGGCAGGGACATACGGAGCAGTACTTC
CASSGQGHTEQYF
>TRBV11-2|TRBJ2-7|-|-
TGTGCCAGCAGCTTAGGGACAATCTACGAGCAGTACTTC
CASSLGTIYEQYF
>TRBV7-9|TRBJ2-4|-|few
TGTGCCAGCAGCCCACACAAGGGAGCCCTAGCCAAAAACATTCAGTACTTC
CASSPHKGALAKNIQYF
>TRBV10-3|TRBJ1-1|-|-
TGTGCCATCAGTGAGACCCGGGAGGACACTGAAGCTTTCTTT
CAISETREDTEAFF
>TRBV5-6|TRBJ2-3|TRBD2|-
TGTGCCAGCAGCAGGCCGACTAGCGGCACAGATACGCAGTATTTT
CASSRPTSGTDTQYF
>TRBV27|TRBJ2-2|-|-
TGTGCCAGCAGTTTGGCGGGGAACACCGGGGAGCTGTTTTTT
CASSLAGNTGELFF
>TRBV27|TRBJ1-1|-|-
TGTGCTAGCAGTGGCGCAGGGCTAGGCACTGAAGCTTTCTTT
CASSGAGLGTEAFF
>TRBV6-1|TRBJ2-6|-|-
TGTGCCAGCGTTCAGGGATCTGGGGCCAACGTCCTGACTTTC
CASVQGSGANVLTF
>TRBV7-3|TRBJ2-1|-|-
TGTGCCAGCAGCGGGGGGAATACCCGCAATGAGCAGTTCTTC
CASSGGNTRNEQFF
>TRBV19|TRBJ1-1|TRBD1|few
TGTGCCAGTAGTTTTCCCCTCTTGACAGGGGGCGGGAACACTGAAGCTTTCTTT
CASSFPLLTGGGNTEAFF
>TRBV6-1|TRBJ2-7|TRBD1|-
TGTGCCAGCAGTGGGACAGGGGGCGCCTACGAGCAGTACTTC
CASSGTGGAYEQYF
>TRBV7-9|TRBJ1-1|-|-
TGTGCCAGCAGCTCAGGGTTAGACACTGAAGCTTTCTTT
CASSSGLDTEAFF
>TRBV15|TRBJ2-7|TRBD2|-
TGTGCCACCAGCAGAGGCCAAGGGACTAGCGGGAGGCTCTCCTACGAGCAGTACTTC
CATSRGQGTSGRLSYEQYF
>TRBV28|TRBJ2-2|-|-
TGTGCCAGCAGTTTCTCGGGTTTCACCGGGGAGCTGTTTTTT
CASSFSGFTGELFF
>TRBV6-4|TRBJ2-2|-|-
TGTGCCAGCAGTGACTCGGCGGGAAACACCGGGGAGCTGTTTTTT
CASSDSAGNTGELFF
>TRBV9|TRBJ2-5|TRBD2|-
TGTGCCAGCAGCCCCAGAGGTGGGACTAGCGGGAGGAAAGAGACCCAGTACTTC
CASSPRGGTSGRKETQYF
>TRBV6-6|TRBJ2-5|TRBD2|-
TGTGCCAGCAGTCCTAGACTAGCGGGGAACCAAGAGACCCAGTACTTC
CASSPRLAGNQETQYF
>TRBV9|TRBJ2-3|-|-
TGTGCCAGCAGCGTAACAGGGAACACAGATACGCAGTATTTT
CASSVTGNTDTQYF
>TRBV5-6|TRBJ2-3|-|-
TGTGCCAGCAGCTTCAGAGATACGCAGTATTTT
CASSFRDTQYF
>TRBV9|TRBJ1-1|-|few
TGTGCCAGCAGCGTAGCAGGTTCGTCGGGGTTGCCTTTCTTT
CASSVAGSSGLPFF
>TRBV6-6|TRBJ1-1|-|-
TGTGCCAGCAGTTACACCGACAGTGAAGCTTTCTTT
CASSYTDSEAFF
>TRBV15|TRBJ2-3|TRBD1|-
TGTGCCACCAGCAGAGATCGGACTGTGACAGGGTTAGATACGCAGTATTTT
CATSRDRTVTGLDTQYF
>TRBV7-9|TRBJ2-3|TRBD1|-
TGTGCCGCACGGACAGGGGTGGCAGATACGCAGTATTTT
CAARTGVADTQYF
>TRBV7-9|TRBJ1-5|-|-
TGTGCCAGCGAGGGGGTTGATCAGCCCCAGCATTTT
CASEGVDQPQHF
>TRBV10-3|TRBJ2-1|TRBD2|-
TGTGCCATCAGTGACCCCCGGACTAGCGGCCCCTACTCCTACAATGAGCAGTTCTTC
CAISDPRTSGPYSYNEQFF
>TRBV2|TRBJ1-1|TRBD1|-
TGTGCCAGCCTCGGACAGGAGAACACTGAAGCTTTCTTT
CASLGQENTEAFF
>TRBV7-9|TRBJ2-7|-|-
TGTGCCAGCAGCCAGACACAGGGACGCTACGAGCAGTACTTC
CASSQTQGRYEQYF
>TRBV15|TRBJ1-2|-|few
TGTGCCACCAGCAGAGCAAGCAACTATGGCTACACCTTC
CATSRASNYGYTF
>TRBV2|TRBJ1-1|TRBD1|-
TGTGCCAGCAGGACAGGGCCGAACACTGAAGCTTTCTTT
CASRTGPNTEAFF
>TRBV2|TRBJ2-5|-|few
TGTGCCAGCAGGGTCACCAGGGGAGAGACCCAGTACTTC
CASRVTRGETQYF
>TRBV15|TRBJ1-3|-|-
TGTGCCACCAGCAGGGGAAGGGGTGGAAACACCATATATTTT
CATSRGRGGNTIYF
>TRBV6-5|TRBJ2-7|TRBD1|-
TGTGCCAGCAGTTCCGGTCGGACAGGGGCGCTCGAGCAGTACTTC
CASSSGRTGALEQYF
>TRBV14|TRBJ2-7|-|-
TGTGCCAGCAGCCAAGATCACAGGATATACGAGCAGTACTTC
CASSQDHRIYEQYF
>TRBV6-1|TRBJ2-1|-|-
TGTGCCAGCAGTGCGCTAAATGACAGGCTCTACAATGAGCAGTTCTTC
CASSALNDRLYNEQFF
>TRBV29-1|TRBJ2-2|-|-
TGCAGCGTTGGGGGGCCCAGGGACAAGGACTTATTCACCGGGGAGCTGTTTTTT
CSVGGPRDKDLFTGELFF
>TRBV18|TRBJ2-7|-|-
TGTGCCAGCTCACCAGGGCAGATACTCTACGAGCAGTACTTC
CASSPGQILYEQYF
>TRBV2|TRBJ2-3|TRBD2|-
TGTGCCAGCAGTCGCGGACTAGCGGGAGATGGGACAGATACGCAGTATTTT
CASSRGLAGDGTDTQYF
>TRBV10-3|TRBJ2-2|-|-
TGTGCCATCAGTGATTTGAGAGAACTGAACACCGGGGAGCTGTTTTTT
CAISDLRELNTGELFF
>TRBV4-1|TRBJ2-5|-|-
TGCGCCAGCAGCCCCTTCGGGGTGGCGGGAGAGACCCAGTACTTC
CASSPFGVAGETQYF
>TRBV27|TRBJ2-1|TRBD2|few
TGTGCCAGCATCCCGCGAGGGTTATCGGCTAGCGGGAGGTTGAACATCGGTGAGCAGTTCTTC
CASIPRGLSASGRLNIGEQFF
>TRBV2|TRBJ2-7|TRBD2|once
TGTGCCAGCAGTGAAACTAGCGGGTGGGGAAACGAGCAGTACTTC
CASSETSGWGNEQYF
>TRBV25-1|TRBJ1-1|-|-
TGTGCCAGCAGTGTAGGGGCGGTGTCTGAAGCTTTCTTT
CASSVGAVSEAFF
>TRBV6-4|TRBJ2-3|-|few
TGTGCCAGCAGTGCCACCCTAGGCACAGATACGCAGTATTTT
CASSATLGTDTQYF
>TRBV7-2|TRBJ2-7|-|once
TGTGCCAGCAGCTCAGGACTCGAAGACCCCTACGAGCAGTACTTC
CASSSGLEDPYEQYF
>TRBV5-1|TRBJ1-2|TRBD1|-
TGCGCCGACAGGGAAGGCTACACCTTC
CADREGYTF
>TRBV11-2|TRBJ2-2|-|-
TGTGCCAGCAGAAACTCCGGACATTCGAACACCGGGGAGCTGTTTTTT
CASRNSGHSNTGELFF